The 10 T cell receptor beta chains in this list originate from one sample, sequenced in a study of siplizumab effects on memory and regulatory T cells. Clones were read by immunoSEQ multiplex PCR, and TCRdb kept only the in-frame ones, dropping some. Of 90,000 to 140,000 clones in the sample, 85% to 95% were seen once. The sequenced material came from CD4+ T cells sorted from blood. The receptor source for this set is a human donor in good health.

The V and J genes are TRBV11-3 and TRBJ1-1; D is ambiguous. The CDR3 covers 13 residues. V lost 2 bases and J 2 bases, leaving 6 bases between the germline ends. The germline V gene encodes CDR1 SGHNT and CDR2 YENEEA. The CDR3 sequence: CASSLQGNTEAFF. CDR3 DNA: TGTGCCAGCAGCTTACAAGGAAACACTGAAGCTTTCTTT.

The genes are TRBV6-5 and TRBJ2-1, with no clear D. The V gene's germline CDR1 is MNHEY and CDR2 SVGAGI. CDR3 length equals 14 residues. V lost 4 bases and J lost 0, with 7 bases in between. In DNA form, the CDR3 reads TGTGCCAGCAGTTTTGGGAACTCCTACAATGAGCAGTTCTTC. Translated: CASSFGNSYNEQFF.

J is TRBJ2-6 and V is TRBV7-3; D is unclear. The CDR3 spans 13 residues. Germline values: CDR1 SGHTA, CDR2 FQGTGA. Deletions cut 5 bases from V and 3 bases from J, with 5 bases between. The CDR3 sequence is CASSRSGANVLTF. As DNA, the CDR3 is TGTGCCAGCAGCCGAAGTGGGGCCAACGTCCTGACTTTC.

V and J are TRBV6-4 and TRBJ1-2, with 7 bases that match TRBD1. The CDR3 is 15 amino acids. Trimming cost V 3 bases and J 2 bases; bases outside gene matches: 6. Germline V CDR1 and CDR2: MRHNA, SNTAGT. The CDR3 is CASSEETGPNYGYTF. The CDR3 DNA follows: TGTGCCAGCAGTGAGGAGACAGGGCCGAACTATGGCTACACCTTC.

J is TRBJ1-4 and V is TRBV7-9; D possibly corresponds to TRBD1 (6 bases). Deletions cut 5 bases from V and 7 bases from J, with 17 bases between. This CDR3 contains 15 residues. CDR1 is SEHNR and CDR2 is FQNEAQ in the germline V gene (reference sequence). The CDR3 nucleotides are TGTGCCAGCAGCAGAAGCTCAGGGGAGGGTGAAAAACTGTTTTTT. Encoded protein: CASSRSSGEGEKLFF.

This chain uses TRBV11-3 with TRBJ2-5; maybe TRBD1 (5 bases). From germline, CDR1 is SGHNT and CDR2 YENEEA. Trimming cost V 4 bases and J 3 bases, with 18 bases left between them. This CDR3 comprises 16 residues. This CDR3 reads CASSSFLHPGKETQYF. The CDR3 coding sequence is TGTGCCAGCAGCTCTTTTCTGCACCCAGGGAAAGAGACCCAGTACTTC. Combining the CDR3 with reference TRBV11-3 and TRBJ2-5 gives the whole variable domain EAGVVQSPRYKIIEKKQPVAFWCNPISGHNTLYWYLQNLGQGPELLIRYENEEAVDDSQLPKDRFSAERLKGVDSTLKIQPAELGDSAVYLCASSSFLHPGKETQYFGPGTRLLVL.

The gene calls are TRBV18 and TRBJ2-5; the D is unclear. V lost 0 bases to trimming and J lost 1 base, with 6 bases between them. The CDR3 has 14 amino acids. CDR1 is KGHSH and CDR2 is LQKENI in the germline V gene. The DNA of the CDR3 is TGTGCCAGCTCACCACCTTCAAGCCAAGAGACCCAGTACTTC. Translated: CASSPPSSQETQYF.

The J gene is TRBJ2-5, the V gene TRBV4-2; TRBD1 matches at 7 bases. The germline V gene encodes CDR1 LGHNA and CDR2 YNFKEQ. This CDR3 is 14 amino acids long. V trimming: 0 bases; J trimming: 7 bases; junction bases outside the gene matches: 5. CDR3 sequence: CASSQEQGVGTQYF. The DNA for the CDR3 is TGTGCCAGCAGCCAAGAGCAGGGGGTAGGGACCCAGTACTTC.

The CDR3: CASSSGLAGGYTQYF. The CDR3 DNA follows: TGTGCCAGCAGCTCAGGACTAGCGGGAGGCTATACGCAGTATTTT. The chain links TRBV11-3 to TRBJ2-3; 14 nucleotides match TRBD2. V trimming: 4 bases; J trimming: 7 bases; junction bases outside the gene matches: 4. Germline V gene sequence: CDR1 SGHNT, CDR2 YENEEA. The CDR3 runs to 15 residues.

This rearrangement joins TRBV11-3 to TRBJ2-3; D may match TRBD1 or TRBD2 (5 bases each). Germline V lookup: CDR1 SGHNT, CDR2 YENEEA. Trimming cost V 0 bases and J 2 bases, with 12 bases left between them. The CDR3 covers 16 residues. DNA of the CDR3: TGTGCCAGCAGCTTAGATCTGGTGGGACCCACAGATACGCAGTATTTT. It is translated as CASSLDLVGPTDTQYF.